This entry lists 2 T cell receptor beta chains sequenced from one sample in a study of shared clonotypes between healthy human individuals. Measured with immunoSEQ multiplex PCR; TCRdb has only the in-frame clones, and not every one. The sample consists of under 650,000 clones, about 96% of them appearing once. Sequencing was done on a sample of naive CD4+ T cells sorted from blood. Sample subset: CD45RA+ positively selected. These receptors came from a woman in her twenties or thirties in good health.

The rearrangement joins TRBV20-1 to TRBJ1-1; D gene ambiguous. Trimming stripped 6 bases from V and 11 bases from J, with 16 bases between. This CDR3 has 11 amino acids. In germline, CDR1 is DFQATT, CDR2 SNEGSKA (reference sequence). The CDR3 DNA follows: TGCAGTGCAGGGATGGTCCCGCGGGCTTTCTTT. Translating it yields CSAGMVPRAFF.

The chain combines TRBV10-1 with TRBJ2-5, with no clear D. The CDR3 extends over 13 amino acids. CDR1 is WNHNN, CDR2 SYGVQD, per germline (reference sequence). The V end was cut by 3 bases, the J end by 0 bases, with 5 bases between. The CDR3 DNA is TGCGCCAGCAGTGATCAGTACCAAGAGACCCAGTACTTC. It translates to CASSDQYQETQYF.